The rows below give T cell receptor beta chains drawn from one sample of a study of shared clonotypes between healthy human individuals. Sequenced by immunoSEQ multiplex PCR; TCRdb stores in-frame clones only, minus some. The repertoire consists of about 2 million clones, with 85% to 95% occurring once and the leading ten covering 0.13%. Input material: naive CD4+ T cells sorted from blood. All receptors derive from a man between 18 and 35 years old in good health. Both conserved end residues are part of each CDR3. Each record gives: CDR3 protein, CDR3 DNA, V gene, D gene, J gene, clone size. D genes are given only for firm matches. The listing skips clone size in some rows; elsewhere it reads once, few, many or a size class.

CDR3 protein: CASSLFSSSGANVLTF; CDR3 DNA: TGTGCCAGCAGTTTATTCAGTAGCTCTGGGGCCAACGTCCTGACTTTC; V gene: TRBV28; D gene: .; J gene: TRBJ2-6; clone size: .
CDR3 protein: CASSPRTSGADTQYF; CDR3 DNA: TGTGCCAGCTCACCTCGGACTAGCGGCGCAGATACGCAGTATTTT; V gene: TRBV18; D gene: TRBD2; J gene: TRBJ2-3; clone size: .
CDR3 protein: CASSEGRGEQYF; CDR3 DNA: TGTGCCAGCAGTGAGGGAAGGGGGGAGCAGTACTTC; V gene: TRBV2; D gene: .; J gene: TRBJ2-7; clone size: .
CDR3 protein: CAISDPGEYSGYTF; CDR3 DNA: TGTGCCATCAGTGACCCGGGGGAATACTCTGGCTACACCTTC; V gene: TRBV10-3; D gene: .; J gene: TRBJ1-2; clone size: .
CDR3 protein: CASSLPGGEDGYTF; CDR3 DNA: TGTGCCAGCAGCCTGCCAGGGGGCGAGGATGGCTACACCTTC; V gene: TRBV13; D gene: TRBD1; J gene: TRBJ1-2; clone size: .
CDR3 protein: CASKQGRGDYEQYF; CDR3 DNA: TGTGCCAGCAAGCAGGGCCGGGGAGACTACGAGCAGTACTTC; V gene: TRBV6-1; D gene: .; J gene: TRBJ2-7; clone size: .
CDR3 protein: CASSPSILNPYEQYF; CDR3 DNA: TGTGCCAGCAGTCCCTCTATACTCAATCCTTACGAGCAGTACTTC; V gene: TRBV27; D gene: .; J gene: TRBJ2-7; clone size: .
CDR3 protein: CASSRAGTDTQYF; CDR3 DNA: TGTGCCAGCAGTCGTGCGGGCACAGATACGCAGTATTTT; V gene: TRBV6-5; D gene: .; J gene: TRBJ2-3; clone size: once
CDR3 protein: CASSRTRHGEKLFF; CDR3 DNA: TGTGCCAGCAGCCGGACTCGACATGGGGAAAAACTGTTTTTT; V gene: TRBV21-1; D gene: .; J gene: TRBJ1-4; clone size: .
CDR3 protein: CASIQGTANEKLFF; CDR3 DNA: TGTGCCAGCATACAGGGGACGGCTAATGAAAAACTGTTTTTT; V gene: TRBV2; D gene: TRBD1; J gene: TRBJ1-4; clone size: .
CDR3 protein: CSVFTSQNTGELFF; CDR3 DNA: TGCAGCGTATTTACTAGCCAGAACACCGGGGAGCTGTTTTTT; V gene: TRBV29-1; D gene: .; J gene: TRBJ2-2; clone size: .
CDR3 protein: CAISELAGGSGEQYF; CDR3 DNA: TGTGCCATCAGTGAACTTGCTGGGGGGTCGGGGGAGCAGTACTTC; V gene: TRBV10-3; D gene: .; J gene: TRBJ2-7; clone size: .
CDR3 protein: CASSLAGPDNSPLHF; CDR3 DNA: TGTGCCAGCAGCTTAGCGGGGCCGGATAATTCACCCCTCCACTTT; V gene: TRBV11-2; D gene: .; J gene: TRBJ1-6; clone size: .
CDR3 protein: CASSENSLAGLSPGEQYF; CDR3 DNA: TGTGCCAGCAGTGAAAATTCCCTAGCGGGACTTTCCCCTGGGGAGCAGTACTTC; V gene: TRBV25-1; D gene: TRBD2; J gene: TRBJ2-7; clone size: .
CDR3 protein: CASGGTGNTGELFF; CDR3 DNA: TGCGCCAGCGGCGGGACAGGGAACACCGGGGAGCTGTTTTTT; V gene: TRBV5-1; D gene: TRBD1; J gene: TRBJ2-2; clone size: .
CDR3 protein: CASSSNGQSYEQYF; CDR3 DNA: TGTGCCAGCAGCAGTAATGGACAGTCCTACGAGCAGTACTTC; V gene: TRBV7-9; D gene: .; J gene: TRBJ2-7; clone size: .
CDR3 protein: CASPEDRALTYEQYF; CDR3 DNA: TGTGCCAGCCCGGAAGACAGGGCGTTAACCTACGAGCAGTACTTC; V gene: TRBV19; D gene: TRBD1; J gene: TRBJ2-7; clone size: .
CDR3 protein: CASGLEGGAFF; CDR3 DNA: TGTGCCAGCGGACTGGAAGGGGGAGCTTTCTTT; V gene: TRBV28; D gene: .; J gene: TRBJ1-1; clone size: .
CDR3 protein: CASSNRQASSYEQYF; CDR3 DNA: TGTGCCAGTAGTAACCGACAGGCAAGCTCCTACGAGCAGTACTTC; V gene: TRBV19; D gene: .; J gene: TRBJ2-7; clone size: .
CDR3 protein: CASSLETAGDTDTQYF; CDR3 DNA: TGCGCCAGCAGCTTGGAGACAGCGGGGGACACAGATACGCAGTATTTT; V gene: TRBV5-1; D gene: TRBD2; J gene: TRBJ2-3; clone size: .
CDR3 protein: CASSTTSGVSSYEQYF; CDR3 DNA: TGTGCCAGCTCAACCACTAGCGGGGTAAGCTCCTACGAGCAGTACTTC; V gene: TRBV18; D gene: TRBD2; J gene: TRBJ2-7; clone size: once
CDR3 protein: CAIALSYEQYF; CDR3 DNA: TGTGCCATTGCCCTTTCCTACGAGCAGTACTTC; V gene: TRBV27; D gene: .; J gene: TRBJ2-7; clone size: once
CDR3 protein: CASSRTGGSNQPQHF; CDR3 DNA: TGTGCCAGCAGTAGGACAGGGGGAAGCAATCAGCCCCAGCATTTT; V gene: TRBV2; D gene: TRBD1; J gene: TRBJ1-5; clone size: .
CDR3 protein: CASSSDSMNTEAFF; CDR3 DNA: TGCGCCAGCAGCTCGGATTCCATGAACACTGAAGCTTTCTTT; V gene: TRBV5-1; D gene: .; J gene: TRBJ1-1; clone size: .
CDR3 protein: CASSPSGGTGELFF; CDR3 DNA: TGTGCCAGCAGCCCATCAGGGGGCACCGGGGAGCTGTTTTTT; V gene: TRBV7-9; D gene: TRBD1; J gene: TRBJ2-2; clone size: .
CDR3 protein: CASSLQPGQTSSGYTF; CDR3 DNA: TGCGCCAGCTCGTTACAACCGGGACAGACCTCTAGTGGCTACACCTTC; V gene: TRBV5-1; D gene: TRBD1; J gene: TRBJ1-2; clone size: .
CDR3 protein: CASSVNWGNNEQFF; CDR3 DNA: TGTGCCAGCAGCGTCAACTGGGGGAACAATGAGCAGTTCTTC; V gene: TRBV7-2; D gene: .; J gene: TRBJ2-1; clone size: .
CDR3 protein: CASSGGRAARDYGYTF; CDR3 DNA: TGTGCCAGCAGCGGGGGCCGGGCCGCTCGGGACTATGGCTACACCTTC; V gene: TRBV9; D gene: .; J gene: TRBJ1-2; clone size: .
CDR3 protein: CASSPWEAGNTIYF; CDR3 DNA: TGCGCCAGCAGCCCCTGGGAGGCTGGAAACACCATATATTTT; V gene: TRBV5-1; D gene: .; J gene: TRBJ1-3; clone size: .
CDR3 protein: CASSSRLAGTYNEQFF; CDR3 DNA: TGTGCCAGCAGCTCCCGGCTAGCGGGAACCTACAATGAGCAGTTCTTC; V gene: TRBV9; D gene: TRBD2; J gene: TRBJ2-1; clone size: .
CDR3 protein: CASWGETQYF; CDR3 DNA: TGTGCCAGCTGGGGGGAGACCCAGTACTTC; V gene: TRBV6-1; D gene: .; J gene: TRBJ2-5; clone size: .
CDR3 protein: CASRATGPETQYF; CDR3 DNA: TGTGCCAGCAGGGCGACAGGGCCGGAGACCCAGTACTTC; V gene: TRBV28; D gene: TRBD1; J gene: TRBJ2-5; clone size: .
CDR3 protein: CASNLRDKNTEAFF; CDR3 DNA: TGTGCCAGCAACTTAAGGGACAAGAACACTGAAGCTTTCTTT; V gene: TRBV2; D gene: .; J gene: TRBJ1-1; clone size: .
CDR3 protein: CAWRGDPYNEQFF; CDR3 DNA: TGTGCCTGGAGAGGGGACCCTTACAATGAGCAGTTCTTC; V gene: TRBV30; D gene: .; J gene: TRBJ2-1; clone size: .
CDR3 protein: CASSQDRTSGRVIGELFF; CDR3 DNA: TGCGCCAGCAGCCAAGATCGAACTAGCGGGAGGGTGATCGGGGAGCTGTTTTTT; V gene: TRBV4-3; D gene: TRBD2; J gene: TRBJ2-2; clone size: .
CDR3 protein: CASSQRDRGTQYF; CDR3 DNA: TGTGCCAGCAGCCAACGGGATAGAGGTACGCAGTATTTT; V gene: TRBV4-2; D gene: .; J gene: TRBJ2-3; clone size: .
CDR3 protein: CASSLALGGREFSYEQYF; CDR3 DNA: TGTGCCAGCAGCTTAGCCCTCGGGGGTAGGGAGTTCTCCTACGAGCAGTACTTC; V gene: TRBV7-9; D gene: .; J gene: TRBJ2-7; clone size: .
CDR3 protein: CASSQGQGLGGYTF; CDR3 DNA: TGTGCCAGCTCCCAGGGACAGGGACTTGGTGGCTACACCTTC; V gene: TRBV18; D gene: TRBD1; J gene: TRBJ1-2; clone size: .
CDR3 protein: CASSHPNTGELFF; CDR3 DNA: TGTGCCAGCAGTCACCCGAACACCGGGGAGCTGTTTTTT; V gene: TRBV6-5; D gene: .; J gene: TRBJ2-2; clone size: .
CDR3 protein: CAWSPRSRDEQFF; CDR3 DNA: TGTGCCTGGAGCCCACGGAGTCGGGATGAGCAGTTCTTC; V gene: TRBV30; D gene: .; J gene: TRBJ2-1; clone size: .
CDR3 protein: CASSGGQGNEQYF; CDR3 DNA: TGTGCCAGCAGCGGTGGACAGGGGAACGAGCAGTACTTC; V gene: TRBV9; D gene: TRBD1; J gene: TRBJ2-7; clone size: .
CDR3 protein: CASSLYTGKSSYNSPLHF; CDR3 DNA: TGTGCCAGCAGTTTATACACAGGGAAGAGCTCCTATAATTCACCCCTCCACTTT; V gene: TRBV27; D gene: .; J gene: TRBJ1-6; clone size: once